This entry features one T cell receptor (beta chain) sequence. Its antigen is undetermined. This sample is part of a study of early T cells in non-severe SARS-CoV-2 infection. Background on the study: Sequenced material consisted of bulk RNA (from unsorted whole blood), and chains were unpaired. Study results and limitations: Matching against VDJdb likely underestimated virus-specific expansions, favoring anti-spike CD8.

The CDR3 covers 15 residues. The V segment lost 1 base and the J segment 8 bases; nucleotides outside the gene matches: 10. The germline V gene encodes CDR1 LNHDA and CDR2 SQIVND (reference sequence). Attachment of unique molecular identifiers to individual cDNA molecules was performed. TCRdb independently ran MiXCR on the 5' RACE reads; one entry per CDR3 protein. The top ten clones hold approximately 4.6% of a sample with about 50,000 distinct CDR3 sequences, approximately 7.6% of them seen once. J is TRBJ1-2 and V is TRBV19; 7 positions match TRBD1. Sequencing used whole blood. This sequence originates from an adult who was a healthcare worker with PCR-confirmed SARS-CoV-2 infection or an uninfected control (not recorded which). CDR3 amino acids: CASSIVARQGGGYTF. As DNA, the CDR3 is TGTGCCAGTAGTATAGTGGCCCGACAGGGTGGCGGCTACACCTTC. Filled out from reference TRBV19 and TRBJ1-2, the complete variable domain reads DGGITQSPKYLFRKEGQNVTLSCEQNLNHDAMYWYRQDPGQGLRLIYYSQIVNDFQKGDIAEGYSVSREKKESFPLTVTSAQKNPTAFYLCASSIVARQGGGYTFGSGTRLTVV.